This T cell receptor beta chain was profiled in a study of early T cells in non-severe SARS-CoV-2 infection. In the study overall: Unsorted whole-blood RNA was sequenced in bulk, leaving chains unpaired. Study outcomes and limitations: Database matching using VDJdb favored anti-spike CD8 responses, with private and CD4 specificities left missing.

Germline CDR1 is SGHTS and CDR2 is YDEGEE. The CDR3 contains 12 residues. V shed 4 bases and J shed 2 bases, with 7 bases lying between them. Individual cDNA molecules each received unique molecular identifiers attached to them. TCRdb re-called the 5' RACE reads through MiXCR, storing one row per CDR3 protein. The top ten hold 6.5% of the sample, which has about 56,000 distinct CDR3 sequences, roughly a tenth seen once. This clonotype came up a few times. Its antigen is not identified. V is TRBV5-8 and J is TRBJ2-7, with D maybe TRBD2 (5 bases). The receptor's source is an adult who was a healthcare worker with PCR-confirmed SARS-CoV-2 infection or an uninfected control (not recorded which). The sequencing sample was made of whole blood. The CDR3 is CASSIGAYEQYF. The CDR3 DNA sequence: TGTGCCAGCAGCATCGGGGCCTACGAGCAGTACTTC.